A single sample gave rise to the 9 T cell receptor beta chains below, sequenced in a study of T-cell memory formation after mild COVID-19. From the 5' RACE reads, TCRdb called clonotypes with MiXCR, one entry per CDR3 protein. This sample has hundreds of thousands of distinct CDR3 sequences, with approximately 24% found just once. Sequenced: PBMCs or a T cell subset sorted from them (not recorded which). The receptors here all came from an adult woman who had mild COVID-19 (a few samples of this study predate the infection). Cell type and time point are not known.

This clonotype was counted a few times. This chain links TRBV11-3 with TRBJ2-1; tentatively, D is TRBD1 (6 bases). From germline, CDR1 is SGHNT and CDR2 YENEEA. The V and J ends lost 0 bases and 7 bases respectively, with 10 bases between them. There are 14 residues in the CDR3. The CDR3 loop reads CASSLEAGDNEQFF. CDR3 sequence (DNA): TGTGCCAGCAGCTTAGAGGCAGGGGATAATGAGCAGTTCTTC.

The chain links TRBV27 to TRBJ1-4, with 9 bases aligning to TRBD1. This CDR3 has 15 amino acids. The ends lost 4 bases at V and 6 bases at J; junction bases unmatched: 6. Germline-derived CDR1 and CDR2 are MNHEY and SMNVEV (reference sequence). DNA of the CDR3: TGTGCCAGCAGTTCCCCGGGACAGGGAGATGAAAAACTGTTTTTT. Its protein is CASSSPGQGDEKLFF.

V gene TRBV6-1 combines with J gene TRBJ2-1; D assignment may be TRBD1 or TRBD2 (5 bases each). This CDR3 comprises 13 residues. Looked up from germline, CDR1 is MNHNS and CDR2 is SASEGT. V dropped 3 bases and J dropped 9 bases, with 12 bases sitting between them. CDR3 nucleotides: TGTGCCAGCAGTGAGCCCCCCGGGGCTGAGCAGTTCTTC. It codes for CASSEPPGAEQFF.

V is TRBV9 and J is TRBJ1-3; weak D call: TRBD1 (6 bases). Trimming stripped 4 bases from V and 0 bases from J, with 14 bases between. Germline V lookup: CDR1 SGDLS, CDR2 YYNGEE. The CDR3 consists of 16 residues. Here the CDR3 DNA reads TGTGCCAGCAGCAGCTCAACAGGGAACTCTGGAAACACCATATATTTT. This translates into CASSSSTGNSGNTIYF.

The sample holds a few counts of this clonotype. This rearrangement joins TRBV12-3 or TRBV12-4 to TRBJ2-7, with TRBD2 as a possible D gene (5 bases). The CDR3 consists of 15 residues. The V end lost 7 bases, the J end lost 0 bases, and 16 bases lay between the germline ends. This CDR3 is CASTLGLGSSYEQYF. The CDR3 DNA reads as TGTGCCAGCACCCTAGGACTTGGGAGCTCCTACGAGCAGTACTTC.

This chain joins TRBV3-1 and TRBJ1-3; the D is unclear. The V end was cut by 1 base, the J end by 3 bases, with 10 bases between. Germline CDR1 and CDR2: LGHDT and YNNKEL (reference sequence). The CDR3 loop spans 15 amino acids. CDR3 residues: CASSQVTGYGNTIYF. The CDR3 bases are TGTGCCAGCAGCCAAGTTACCGGGTATGGAAACACCATATATTTT.

The genes are TRBV6-6 and TRBJ1-2, with D perhaps TRBD1 (5 bases). Germline V gene lookup returns CDR1 MNHNY and CDR2 SVGAGI (reference sequence). The CDR3 contains 15 residues. Trimming pared 4 bases from V and 4 bases from J, leaving 16 bases between. The CDR3 loop is CASSSGQRGVYGYTF. In DNA form, the CDR3 reads TGTGCCAGCAGTTCGGGGCAGCGAGGGGTCTATGGCTACACCTTC.

The V call is TRBV18, the J call TRBJ2-7; TRBD2 agrees at 14 bases. Trimming cost V 4 bases and J 3 bases; bases outside gene matches: 8. CDR1 is KGHSH and CDR2 is LQKENI in the germline V gene. The CDR3 extends over 17 amino acids. The CDR3 coding sequence is TGTGCCAGCTCACTCGGGACTAGCGGGAGCTCGGACTACGAGCAGTACTTC. It translates to CASSLGTSGSSDYEQYF.

This clonotype was picked up one time. The chain employs TRBV20-1 and TRBJ2-5; no definite D call. This CDR3 region has 13 residues. Trimming left V 4 bases short and J 5 bases short, with 14 bases between. Per germline, CDR1 DFQATT and CDR2 SNEGSKA (reference sequence). The CDR3 loop reads CSAKSPPGETQYF. CDR3 nucleotide sequence: TGCAGTGCTAAATCTCCCCCGGGTGAGACCCAGTACTTC.